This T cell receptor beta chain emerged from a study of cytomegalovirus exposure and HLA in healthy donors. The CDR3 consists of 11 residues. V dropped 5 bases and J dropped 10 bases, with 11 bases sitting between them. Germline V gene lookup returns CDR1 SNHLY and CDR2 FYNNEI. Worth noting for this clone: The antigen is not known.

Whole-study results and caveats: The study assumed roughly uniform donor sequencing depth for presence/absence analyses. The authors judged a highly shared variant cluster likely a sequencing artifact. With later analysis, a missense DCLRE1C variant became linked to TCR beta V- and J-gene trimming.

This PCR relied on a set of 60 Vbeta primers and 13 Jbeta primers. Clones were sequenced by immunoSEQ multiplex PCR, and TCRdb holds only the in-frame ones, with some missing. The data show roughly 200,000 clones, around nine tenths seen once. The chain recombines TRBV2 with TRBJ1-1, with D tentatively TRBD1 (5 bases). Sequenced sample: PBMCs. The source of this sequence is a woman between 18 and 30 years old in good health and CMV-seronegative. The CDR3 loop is CASSYGQGAFF. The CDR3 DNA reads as TGTGCCAGCAGTTACGGACAAGGAGCTTTCTTT.